The 20 T cell receptor beta chains listed next were all sequenced from one sample in a study of blood T cell repertoires in COVID-19. Data came from immunoSEQ multiplex PCR; TCRdb stores just in-frame clones and leaves some out. The sample comprises some 490,000 clones, roughly nine tenths of which are singletons, and more than 7.5% rests with the top ten. The source material was PBMCs or T cells enriched from blood (not recorded which). These TCRs come from a woman aged 55 to 70 who had recovered from COVID-19.

A single count supports this clone. The V call is TRBV5-1, the J call TRBJ1-1; D may be TRBD1 (5 bases). The CDR3 runs 14 residues. Between the trimmed V and J ends, which lost 1 base and 1 base, there was a span of 8 bases. Germline V CDR1 and CDR2: SGHRS, YFSETQ. In DNA form, the CDR3 reads TGCGCCAGCAGCTTGTGGCAGGGGAACACTGAAGCTTTCTTT. Its translation is CASSLWQGNTEAFF.

This chain links TRBV25-1 with TRBJ1-1, with 8 bases matching TRBD1. This CDR3 is built from 13 residues. The J segment lost 4 bases and the V segment lost 8 bases, leaving 6 bases of the junction unmatched. The germline V gene encodes CDR1 MGHDK and CDR2 SYGVNS. The CDR3 reads CASPLDRATEAFF. The CDR3 nucleotides are TGTGCCAGCCCCCTGGACAGGGCCACTGAAGCTTTCTTT. The complete variable domain, with remaining parts taken from reference TRBV25-1 and TRBJ1-1, reads EADIYQTPRYLVIGTGKKITLECSQTMGHDKMYWYQQDPGMELHLIHYSYGVNSTEKGDLSSESTVSRIRTEHFPLTLESARPSHTSQYLCASPLDRATEAFFGQGTRLTVV.

The V call is TRBV15, the J call TRBJ2-2; D remains ambiguous. Trimming took off 3 bases at V and 7 bases at J, with 9 bases between the two ends. This CDR3 has 13 amino acids. Germline loops: CDR1 LNHNV, CDR2 YYDKDF (reference sequence). The CDR3 loop reads CATSRPPGGELFF. The CDR3 region has the DNA TGTGCCACCAGCAGGCCCCCGGGCGGGGAGCTGTTTTTT.

The V and J genes are TRBV5-1 and TRBJ1-1, with D tentatively TRBD1 (5 bases). The CDR3 sequence is 14 residues long. The V and J ends lost 3 bases and 5 bases respectively, with 14 bases between them. Germline V gene sequence: CDR1 SGHRS, CDR2 YFSETQ. The CDR3 sequence: CASSSQGQGTEAFF. CDR3 DNA sequence: TGCGCCAGCAGCTCTCAGGGTCAAGGGACTGAAGCTTTCTTT.

The rearrangement links TRBV30 to TRBJ1-2, with D possibly TRBD1 on 6 matching bases. Trimming cost V 5 bases and J 4 bases, with 14 bases left between them. Germline loops: CDR1 GTSNPN, CDR2 SVGIG (reference sequence). The CDR3 runs to 13 residues. CDR3 DNA sequence: TGTGCCTGGGCAGGGGCCGGAAGCTATGGCTACACCTTC. Amino acids: CAWAGAGSYGYTF.

CDR3 sequence: CASSFNGQGTYEQYF. The CDR3 DNA reads TGTGCCAGCAGCTTCAACGGACAGGGGACCTACGAGCAGTACTTC. V and J are TRBV7-9 and TRBJ2-7; 9 nucleotides align to TRBD1. This CDR3 comprises 15 residues. The junction had 5 bases not matched to a gene; V was cut back by 3 bases and J by 2 bases. CDR1 SEHNR and CDR2 FQNEAQ come from the germline V gene (reference sequence).

This chain links TRBV2 with TRBJ2-7; D remains unclear. The germline V gene encodes CDR1 SNHLY and CDR2 FYNNEI. The CDR3 runs to 12 residues. Deletions cut 1 base from V and 7 bases from J, with 8 bases between. The DNA of the CDR3 is TGTGCCAGCAGTGAAGAAGTCGGTGAGCAGTACTTC. This translates into CASSEEVGEQYF. Using reference TRBV2 and TRBJ2-7 for the parts outside the CDR3, the full variable domain is EPEVTQTPSHQVTQMGQEVILRCVPISNHLYFYWYRQILGQKVEFLVSFYNNEISEKSEIFDDQFSVERPDGSNFTLKIRSTKLEDSAMYFCASSEEVGEQYFGPGTRLTVT.

As regards this clone: The junction departs from germline at one end; a sequencing error may be responsible. The chain carries TRBV7-7 and TRBJ2-2; TRBD1 might be the D (5 bases). Per germline, CDR1 SSHAT and CDR2 FNYEAQ (reference sequence). The CDR3 runs 15 residues. The CDR3 DNA reads as TGTGCTAGCAGCTTATTAACAGGGAACACCGGGGAGCTGTTTTTT. Encoded protein: CASSLLTGNTGELFF.

The CDR3 DNA is TGTGCCACCAGTCCAAGGACAGGGGTCAACTCTGGGGCCAACGTCCTGACTTTC. It yields the protein CATSPRTGVNSGANVLTF. J is TRBJ2-6 and V is TRBV24-1, with 9 bases aligning to TRBD1. Germline assignment: CDR1 KGHDR and CDR2 SFDVKD. This CDR3 has 18 residues. Losses at the gene ends were 6 bases for V and 0 bases for J; bases not matched to a gene: 8.

V gene TRBV6-5 combines with J gene TRBJ2-7; 11 nucleotides agree with TRBD2. The CDR3 sequence is 16 residues long. Germline trimming cut 4 bases from V and 0 bases from J; bases unmatched to any gene: 5. In germline, CDR1 is MNHEY, CDR2 SVGAGI. The chain's CDR3 is CASSLSLAGVSYEQYF. Here the CDR3 DNA reads TGTGCCAGCAGTTTGTCACTAGCGGGGGTCTCCTACGAGCAGTACTTC.

The chain recombines TRBV25-1 with TRBJ1-2, with a tentative D call TRBD1 (5 bases). The germline gives CDR1 MGHDK, CDR2 SYGVNS. The V end was cut by 0 bases, the J end by 4 bases, with 6 bases between. This CDR3 spans 13 amino acids. This CDR3 reads CASSEYQGYGYTF. The CDR3 coding sequence is TGTGCCAGCAGTGAATATCAGGGCTATGGCTACACCTTC.

This clone appeared once. CDR3 sequence: CASSTTGVGNTEAFF. CDR3 coding DNA: TGTGCCAGCAGCACCACAGGGGTCGGGAACACTGAAGCTTTCTTT. The chain carries TRBV2 and TRBJ1-1, with TRBD1 identical over 7 bases. V was pared by 6 bases and J by 1 base, with 8 bases of the junction left unmatched. The length of the CDR3 is 15 residues. Germline CDR1 reads SNHLY; CDR2 reads FYNNEI.

This clone was picked up one time. The J gene is TRBJ1-1, the V gene TRBV20-1; TRBD1 agrees at 7 bases. The CDR3 has 14 residues. V was clipped by 3 bases and J by 6 bases; unmatched bases: 10. Germline V lookup: CDR1 DFQATT, CDR2 SNEGSKA (reference sequence). The CDR3 bases are TGCAGTGCTAGTCGAGGGGGGCAGGGGGCTGAAGCTTTCTTT. This encodes CSASRGGQGAEAFF.

The CDR3 here is CASSPGQAYGYTF. The DNA of the CDR3 is TGTGCCAGCAGCCCGGGACAGGCCTATGGCTACACCTTC. This chain uses TRBV7-9 with TRBJ1-2; 8 bases match TRBD1. Germline V gives CDR1 SEHNR, CDR2 FQNEAQ (reference sequence). The CDR3 sequence is 13 residues long. V gave up 5 bases and J gave up 4 bases; unmatched junction bases: 3.

CDR3 DNA: TGCGCCAGCAGTCTTAGCGTTACCGGGGAGCTGTTTTTT. Protein sequence: CASSLSVTGELFF. The rearrangement joins TRBV10-2 to TRBJ2-2; D is perhaps TRBD2 (5 bases). The V gene lost 5 bases and the J gene lost 5 bases, with 9 bases spanning the gap. Germline V CDR1 and CDR2: WSHSY, SAAADI. There are 13 residues in the CDR3.

The chain is built from TRBV18 and TRBJ2-5; 7 positions match TRBD2. Germline trimming cut 6 bases from V and 2 bases from J; bases unmatched to any gene: 12. The germline CDR1 and CDR2 sequences are KGHSH and LQKENI. The CDR3 contains 16 residues. The CDR3 reads CASSPYGGGSQETQYF. Written as DNA, the CDR3 is TGTGCCAGCTCTCCCTATGGGGGAGGGTCACAAGAGACCCAGTACTTC.

A single count supports this clone. J is TRBJ1-1 and V is TRBV19, with D unclear. Trimming removed 3 bases from V and 2 bases from J, with 13 bases in between. The germline V gene encodes CDR1 LNHDA and CDR2 SQIVND (reference sequence). The CDR3 has 15 residues. The CDR3 coding sequence is TGTGCCAGTAGTATTCAGAGGGCAAGTAACACTGAAGCTTTCTTT. Translation: CASSIQRASNTEAFF.

The rearrangement joins TRBV27 to TRBJ1-1; TRBD1 matches 10 bases. The junction had 4 bases not matched to a gene; V was cut back by 3 bases and J by 0 bases. CDR3 length equals 16 residues. Germline values: CDR1 MNHEY, CDR2 SMNVEV (reference sequence). The CDR3 protein is CASSLSGQGVNTEAFF. The CDR3 coding sequence is TGTGCCAGCAGTTTGTCCGGACAGGGGGTGAACACTGAAGCTTTCTTT.

The chain carries TRBV2 and TRBJ1-2; D not resolved. This CDR3 comprises 13 residues. Trimming took off 6 bases at V and 5 bases at J, with 13 bases between the two ends. The germline V gene has CDR1 SNHLY and CDR2 FYNNEI. The CDR3 spells CASSPQARYGYTF. CDR3 coding DNA: TGTGCCAGCAGCCCTCAGGCCAGATATGGCTACACCTTC.

This clone was detected only once. The V call is TRBV24-1, the J call TRBJ2-6; D not certain. The CDR3 sequence is 16 residues long. CDR1 and CDR2 from the germline V gene are KGHDR and SFDVKD. Trimming removed 4 bases from V and 1 base from J, with 10 bases in between. The CDR3 loop reads CATSDPYTSGANVLTF. The CDR3 DNA sequence: TGTGCCACCAGTGACCCTTACACGTCTGGGGCCAACGTCCTGACTTTC.